The 14 T cell receptor beta chains listed next were all sequenced from one sample in a study of blood T cell repertoires in COVID-19. Method: immunoSEQ multiplex PCR; TCRdb's copy keeps in-frame clones and lacks some. The sample records roughly 450,000 clones, around 91% being singletons. The sample taken for sequencing was PBMCs or T cells enriched from blood (not recorded which). The receptor source for this set is a man younger than 35 who had recovered from COVID-19.

The chain links TRBV27 to TRBJ1-1, with 9 bases matching TRBD1. CDR3 length: 17 residues. With V trimmed by 5 bases and J by 1 base, 11 bases remained unmatched. CDR1 is MNHEY and CDR2 is SMNVEV in the germline V gene (reference sequence). This CDR3 is CASSHAQGARWNTEAFF. The DNA of the CDR3 is TGTGCCAGCAGTCATGCACAGGGGGCCCGATGGAACACTGAAGCTTTCTTT.

V usage is TRBV19 and J usage is TRBJ1-5, with TRBD1 identical over 8 bases. CDR1 LNHDA and CDR2 SQIVND come from the germline V gene (reference sequence). Trimming cost V 5 bases and J 2 bases; bases outside gene matches: 5. This CDR3 region has 15 residues. The CDR3, as DNA: TGTGCCAGTAGTCCGCAGGGGGCCGGCAATCAGCCCCAGCATTTT. It translates to CASSPQGAGNQPQHF.

The chain links TRBV18 to TRBJ2-5, with D uncertain. CDR3 size: 14 residues. With 0 bases removed from V and 5 bases from J, the gap between germline ends came to 10 bases. CDR1 is KGHSH, CDR2 LQKENI, per germline. This CDR3 is CASSPPNYKETQYF. CDR3 coding DNA: TGTGCCAGCTCACCACCGAACTACAAGGAGACCCAGTACTTC.

The gene calls are TRBV9 and TRBJ1-1; TRBD1 matches at 7 bases. J was trimmed by 11 bases and V by 4 bases; bases with no gene match: 11. CDR3 length equals 13 residues. Per germline, CDR1 SGDLS and CDR2 YYNGEE. Written as DNA, the CDR3 is TGTGCCAGCAGCTCAACCGCAGGGGGTTCGGCTTTCTTT. Its protein product is CASSSTAGGSAFF.

In this sample, this clone turned up once. The chain carries TRBV9 and TRBJ2-1; 7 nucleotides align to TRBD2. This CDR3 region has 14 residues. V lost 2 bases and J lost 7; bases outside the gene matches: 6. Germline CDR1 SGDLS, CDR2 YYNGEE. The CDR3 DNA reads TGTGCCAGCAGCGTTCGGCGGGAGTGGAATGAGCAGTTCTTC. It is translated as CASSVRREWNEQFF.

The rearrangement uses TRBV2 and TRBJ2-7, with D possibly being TRBD1 (6 bases). CDR1 and CDR2 from the germline V gene are SNHLY and FYNNEI. The CDR3 totals 12 residues. V lost 8 bases to trimming and J lost 5 bases, with 13 bases between them. CDR3 loop: CASGHRVHEQYF. The DNA for the CDR3 is TGTGCCAGCGGACACAGGGTCCACGAGCAGTACTTC.

This chain links TRBV2 with TRBJ1-6; 9 bases fit TRBD1. V was pared by 6 bases and J by 7 bases, with 10 bases of the junction left unmatched. CDR3 length equals 16 residues. Germline V CDR1 and CDR2: SNHLY, FYNNEI. DNA of the CDR3: TGTGCCAGCAGCGGAACCGGGACAGGGTCCAATTCACCCCTCCACTTT. Its protein product is CASSGTGTGSNSPLHF.

The chain combines TRBV5-1 with TRBJ1-1; 11 bases agree with TRBD1. Trimming took 4 bases from V and 10 from J; bases not matched to a gene: 6. The CDR3 extends over 13 amino acids. Germline V gene lookup returns CDR1 SGHRS and CDR2 YFSETQ. The CDR3, as DNA: TGCGCCAGCAGCGCCGGGACAGGGGGTAGAGCTTTCTTT. It codes for CASSAGTGGRAFF.

CDR3 sequence: CASGLLQGNGGQPQHF. The CDR3 bases are TGTGCTAGTGGTCTCTTACAGGGGAATGGAGGCCAGCCCCAGCATTTT. The V and J genes are TRBV12-5 and TRBJ1-5; 7 positions agree with TRBD1. V dropped 5 bases and J dropped 7; count of bases not matched to a gene: 14. The CDR3 totals 16 residues. Germline V gene data show CDR1 as LGHNT and CDR2 as FRNRAP. The variable domain in full, with the rest retrieved from reference TRBV12-5 and TRBJ1-5, is DARVTQTPRHKVTEMGQEVTMRCQPILGHNTVFWYRQTMMQGLELLAYFRNRAPLDDSGMPKDRFSAEMPDATLATLKIQPSEPRDSAVYFCASGLLQGNGGQPQHFGDGTRLSIL.

This clone was seen a single time. The gene calls are TRBV3-1 (or the pseudogene TRBV3-2) and TRBJ2-1; 9 nucleotides line up with TRBD1. Trimming cost V 1 base and J 8 bases; bases outside gene matches: 15. The CDR3 is 18 amino acids. From germline, CDR1 is LGHDT and CDR2 YNNKEL (reference sequence). The CDR3 region is CASSQVNRGWDRAHEQFF. CDR3 nucleotides: TGTGCCAGCAGCCAAGTAAATCGCGGATGGGACAGGGCCCATGAGCAGTTCTTC.

This chain links TRBV5-1 with TRBJ2-5, with D possibly being TRBD1 (6 bases). The CDR3 totals 13 residues. From germline, CDR1 is SGHRS and CDR2 YFSETQ. The ends were cut back, 7 bases at V and 3 bases at J, with 13 bases in the middle. The DNA of the CDR3 is TGCGCCAGCTCTCCCAGGGGTGAAGAGACCCAGTACTTC. Protein sequence: CASSPRGEETQYF.

This chain uses TRBV5-1 with TRBJ2-3, with 7 positions matching TRBD1. The germline V gene has CDR1 SGHRS and CDR2 YFSETQ. CDR3 size: 13 residues. Unmatched junction bases numbered 2, after V lost 3 bases and J lost 4 bases. The CDR3 DNA sequence: TGCGCCAGCAGCTCACAGGGGCCAGATACGCAGTATTTT. It specifies CASSSQGPDTQYF. The full variable domain, rest sourced from reference TRBV5-1 and TRBJ2-3, is KAGVTQTPRYLIKTRGQQVTLSCSPISGHRSVSWYQQTPGQGLQFLFEYFSETQRNKGNFPGRFSGRQFSNSRSEMNVSTLELGDSALYLCASSSQGPDTQYFGPGTRLTVL.

CDR3 region: CASSHRTFRQETQYF. Here the CDR3 DNA reads TGTGCCAGCAGCCACCGGACATTCCGGCAAGAGACCCAGTACTTC. This sequence joins TRBV14 and TRBJ2-5; the D gene is possibly TRBD1 (5 bases). There are 15 residues in the CDR3. Germline values: CDR1 SGHDN, CDR2 FVKESK. Trimming removed 3 bases at V and 2 bases at J, with 13 bases between.

The J gene is TRBJ2-7, the V gene TRBV10-3; D not certain. The germline gives CDR1 ENHRY, CDR2 SYGVKD. V lost 6 bases and J 6 bases, leaving 15 bases between the germline ends. The CDR3 is 13 residues long. In DNA form, the CDR3 reads TGTGCCATCAGGCAAAGCAGGCAAACCGAGCAGTACTTC. Amino acid sequence: CAIRQSRQTEQYF.